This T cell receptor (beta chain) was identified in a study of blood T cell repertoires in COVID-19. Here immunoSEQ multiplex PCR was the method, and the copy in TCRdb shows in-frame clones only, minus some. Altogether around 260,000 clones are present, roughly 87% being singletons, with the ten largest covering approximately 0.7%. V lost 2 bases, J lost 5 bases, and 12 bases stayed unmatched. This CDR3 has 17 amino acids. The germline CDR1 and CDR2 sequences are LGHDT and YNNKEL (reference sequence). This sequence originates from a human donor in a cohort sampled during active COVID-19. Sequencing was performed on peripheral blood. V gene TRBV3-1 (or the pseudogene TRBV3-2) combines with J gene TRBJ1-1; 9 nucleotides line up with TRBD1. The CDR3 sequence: CASSQHPTGGAGTEAFF. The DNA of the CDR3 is TGTGCCAGCAGCCAACACCCCACAGGGGGCGCGGGGACTGAAGCTTTCTTT.